This passage covers 9 T cell receptor beta chains from one sample sequenced in a study of cytomegalovirus exposure and HLA in healthy donors. The PCR contained 60 Vbeta and 13 Jbeta primers. Only in-frame clones appear in the TCRdb table, and some are missing; sequencing was by immunoSEQ multiplex PCR. The sample yields 150,000 to 200,000 clones, around 80% seen once. Sequenced material: PBMCs. Receptors were obtained from a male donor in good health and CMV-seropositive.

V and J are TRBV25-1 and TRBJ1-3; TRBD1 matches 9 bases. The CDR3 sequence is 15 residues long. Germline loops: CDR1 MGHDK, CDR2 SYGVNS. V lost 6 bases, J lost 3 bases, and 6 bases stayed unmatched. CDR3 residues: CASRTTGGFGNTIYF. Written as DNA, the CDR3 is TGTGCCAGCAGGACTACAGGGGGCTTTGGAAACACCATATATTTT.

This chain joins TRBV27 and TRBJ2-3; tentatively, D is TRBD1 (6 bases). Germline CDR1 is MNHEY and CDR2 is SMNVEV (reference sequence). Trimming pared 4 bases from V and 4 bases from J, leaving 15 bases between. This CDR3 has 15 residues. The DNA for the CDR3 is TGTGCCAGCAGTTATTCGTCACAGGGTGCAGATACGCAGTATTTT. It yields the protein CASSYSSQGADTQYF.

The chain links TRBV6-5 to TRBJ1-2; 9 bases fit TRBD1. With 6 bases clipped from V and 13 bases from J, the junction kept 15 bases outside the gene matches. The CDR3 totals 14 residues. Looked up from germline, CDR1 is MNHEY and CDR2 is SVGAGI. The chain's CDR3 is CASSSGTGSGRCTF. CDR3 bases: TGTGCCAGCAGCTCCGGGACAGGGTCTGGGCGCTGCACCTTC.

This chain connects TRBV6-5 to TRBJ2-7, with D possibly TRBD2 on 5 matching bases. The V end lost 8 bases, the J end lost 7 bases, and 21 bases lay between the germline ends. The CDR3 spans 14 residues. The germline V gene encodes CDR1 MNHEY and CDR2 SVGAGI. The CDR3 sequence is CASDTAGSLSEQYF. CDR3 coding DNA: TGTGCCAGCGACACGGCGGGCAGTTTGAGTGAGCAGTACTTC.

The gene calls are TRBV7-2 and TRBJ1-5; D perhaps matches TRBD1 (6 bases). V was pared by 1 base and J by 4 bases, with 8 bases between. The CDR3 is 14 residues long. Germline CDR1 SGHTA, CDR2 FQGNSA. The CDR3 DNA is TGTGCCAGCAGCTTAGGGACAGCAAATCAGCCCCAGCATTTT. Amino acid sequence: CASSLGTANQPQHF.

The chain couples TRBV19 to TRBJ2-5, with TRBD2 identical over 8 bases. Germline values: CDR1 LNHDA, CDR2 SQIVND (reference sequence). This CDR3 is built from 15 residues. J was trimmed by 1 base and V by 3 bases; bases with no gene match: 4. CDR3: CASSMRRGVQETQYF. The DNA for the CDR3 is TGTGCCAGTAGTATGCGGCGGGGGGTCCAAGAGACCCAGTACTTC.

V and J are TRBV6-1 and TRBJ2-3; D remains unclear. Germline-derived CDR1 and CDR2 are MNHNS and SASEGT. V was clipped by 11 bases and J by 1 base, with 13 bases between them. The CDR3 is 13 amino acids. The CDR3 DNA reads TGTGCCTGCAAGCCTTCTGGCACAGATACGCAGTATTTT. This gives the protein CACKPSGTDTQYF.

This sequence joins TRBV19 and TRBJ2-1; D possibly corresponds to TRBD1 (6 bases). The CDR3 contains 15 residues. Trimming took 5 bases from V and 0 from J, leaving 11 bases between them. The germline V gene encodes CDR1 LNHDA and CDR2 SQIVND (reference sequence). This CDR3 reads CASSPTGRSYNEQFF. The CDR3, as DNA: TGTGCCAGTAGTCCCACAGGGCGCTCCTACAATGAGCAGTTCTTC.

This chain uses TRBV27 with TRBJ2-5; D perhaps matches TRBD2 (5 bases). V lost 5 bases and J 5 bases, leaving 12 bases between the germline ends. The CDR3 has 13 amino acids. Per the germline V gene, CDR1 is MNHEY and CDR2 is SMNVEV (reference sequence). CDR3 bases: TGTGCCAGCAGTGACGCTTGGAGGGAGACCCAGTACTTC. Encoded protein: CASSDAWRETQYF.